This TCR beta chain was sequenced in a study of control samples from healthy donors and cancer patients. Profiled with immunoSEQ multiplex PCR; TCRdb holds only in-frame clones, not every one. The data hold some 130,000 clones, with roughly 89% observed a single time. Per the germline V gene, CDR1 is SGHTA and CDR2 is FQGTGA. This CDR3 has 13 amino acids. The V gene lost 5 bases and the J gene lost 3 bases, with 10 bases spanning the gap. This receptor was identified in a man between 18 and 29 years old in good health. Sequences were obtained from blood. The rearrangement joins TRBV7-3 to TRBJ1-1; D remains unclear. The CDR3 DNA reads as TGTGCCAGCAGCAAAAACAGCTACACTGAAGCTTTCTTT. Its translation: CASSKNSYTEAFF. The full variable domain, rest sourced from reference TRBV7-3 and TRBJ1-1, is GAGVSQTPSNKVTEKGKYVELRCDPISGHTALYWYRQSLGQGPEFLIYFQGTGAADDSGLPNDRFFAVRPEGSVSTLKIQRTERGDSAVYLCASSKNSYTEAFFGQGTRLTVV.